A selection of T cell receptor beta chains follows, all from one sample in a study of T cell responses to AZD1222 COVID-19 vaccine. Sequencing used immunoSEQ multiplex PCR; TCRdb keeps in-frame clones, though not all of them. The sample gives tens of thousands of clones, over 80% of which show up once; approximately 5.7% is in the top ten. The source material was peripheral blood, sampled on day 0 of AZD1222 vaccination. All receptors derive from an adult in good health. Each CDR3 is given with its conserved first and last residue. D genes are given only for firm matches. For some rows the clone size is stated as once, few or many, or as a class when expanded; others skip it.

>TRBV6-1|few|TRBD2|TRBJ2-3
CASSEASGGPDTQYF
TGTGCCAGCAGTGAAGCTAGCGGGGGGCCAGATACGCAGTATTTT
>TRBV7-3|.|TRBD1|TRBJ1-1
CASSLLNPGQGNTEAFF
TGTGCCAGCAGCCTACTTAACCCGGGACAGGGGAACACTGAAGCTTTCTTT
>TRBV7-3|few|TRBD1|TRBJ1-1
CASSSQGATEAFF
TGTGCCAGCAGCTCACAGGGGGCCACTGAAGCTTTCTTT
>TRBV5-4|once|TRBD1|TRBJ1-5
CASSEGQGGQPQHF
TGTGCCAGCAGCGAGGGACAGGGTGGCCAGCCCCAGCATTTT
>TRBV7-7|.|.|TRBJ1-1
CASSRQLNTEAFF
TGTGCTAGCAGCCGACAGCTGAACACTGAAGCTTTCTTT
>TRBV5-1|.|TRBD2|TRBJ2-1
CASSLGTSVYHEQFF
TGCGCCAGCAGCTTGGGGACTAGCGTTTACCATGAGCAGTTCTTC
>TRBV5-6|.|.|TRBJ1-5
CASSFAGTNSNQPQHF
TGTGCCAGCAGCTTCGCCGGGACAAATAGCAATCAGCCCCAGCATTTT
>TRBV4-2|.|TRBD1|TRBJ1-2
CASSQLTGPERYTF
TGTGCCAGCAGCCAACTGACAGGGCCAGAACGCTACACCTTC
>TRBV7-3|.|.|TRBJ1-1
CASSLTGNGDTEAFF
TGTGCCAGCAGCTTAACCGGGAACGGAGACACTGAAGCTTTCTTT
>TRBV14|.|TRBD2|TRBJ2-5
CASSQAAKTSGGFKGEGTQYF
TGTGCCAGCAGCCAAGCCGCCAAGACTAGCGGGGGATTTAAAGGGGAAGGGACCCAGTACTTC
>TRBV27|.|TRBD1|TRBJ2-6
CASSLRQGVPSGANVLTF
TGTGCCAGCAGTTTACGGCAGGGGGTTCCCTCTGGGGCCAACGTCCTGACTTTC
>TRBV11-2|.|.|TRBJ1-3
CASSLGAVGNTIYF
TGTGCCAGCAGCTTGGGGGCTGTTGGAAACACCATATATTTT
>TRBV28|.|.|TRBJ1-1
CASSLFGRENTEAFF
TGTGCCAGCAGTTTATTTGGCAGGGAGAACACTGAAGCTTTCTTT
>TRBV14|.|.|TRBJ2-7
CASSQQDGYEQYF
TGTGCCAGCAGCCAACAAGATGGGTACGAGCAGTACTTC
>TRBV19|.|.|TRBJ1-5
CASSPYSGDVNQPQHF
TGTGCCAGTAGCCCATATTCGGGGGACGTGAATCAGCCCCAGCATTTT
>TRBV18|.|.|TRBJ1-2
CASSPGTQGYGYTF
TGTGCCAGCTCACCCGGGACACAGGGCTATGGCTACACCTTC
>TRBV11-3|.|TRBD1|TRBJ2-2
CASTSTGGLAGELFF
TGTGCCAGCACCTCGACAGGGGGTTTGGCCGGCGAGCTGTTTTTT
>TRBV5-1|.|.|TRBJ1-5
CASSTTPGAEQPQHF
TGCGCCAGCAGCACCACACCAGGGGCAGAGCAGCCCCAGCATTTT
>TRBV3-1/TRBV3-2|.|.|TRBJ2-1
CASSHRFSPPEFF
TGTGCCAGCAGCCACCGATTCTCCCCCCCAGAGTTCTTC
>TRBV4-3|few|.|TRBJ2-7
CASSPDQDRLYEQYF
TGCGCCAGCAGCCCCGACCAGGACAGACTATACGAGCAGTACTTC
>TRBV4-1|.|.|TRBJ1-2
CASSQDGRYGYTF
TGCGCCAGCAGCCAAGACGGGCGGTATGGCTACACCTTC
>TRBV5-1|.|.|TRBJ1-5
CASSLGVGQPQHF
TGCGCCAGCAGCCTAGGGGTAGGACAGCCCCAGCATTTT
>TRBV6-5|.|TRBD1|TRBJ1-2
CASSYTLRTGIYGYTF
TGTGCCAGCAGTTACACGTTGCGGACAGGGATCTATGGCTACACCTTC
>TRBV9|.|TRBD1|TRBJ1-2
CASSVGTGATGYTF
TGTGCCAGCAGCGTAGGGACAGGGGCAACTGGCTACACCTTC
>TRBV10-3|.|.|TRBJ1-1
CAISEGGLAFF
TGTGCCATCAGTGAGGGGGGGTTGGCTTTCTTT
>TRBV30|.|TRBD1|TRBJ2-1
CAWDTGTGVSEQFF
TGTGCCTGGGATACCGGGACAGGGGTGAGTGAGCAGTTCTTC
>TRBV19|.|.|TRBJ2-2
CASKGKNTGELFF
TGTGCCAGTAAAGGGAAGAACACCGGGGAGCTGTTTTTT
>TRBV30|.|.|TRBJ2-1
CAWIVSGPRWLF
TGTGCCTGGATAGTTTCGGGACCCAGGTGGCTCTTC
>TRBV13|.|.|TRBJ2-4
CASSQPRAGAKNIQYF
TGTGCCAGCAGCCAACCAAGAGCCGGGGCCAAAAACATTCAGTACTTC
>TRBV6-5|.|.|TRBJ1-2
CASSYYGIDGYTF
TGTGCCAGCAGTTACTACGGGATCGATGGCTACACCTTC
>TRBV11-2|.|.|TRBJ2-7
CASSLDRRGRWQYF
TGTGCCAGCAGCTTAGATCGGAGGGGGCGGTGGCAGTACTTC
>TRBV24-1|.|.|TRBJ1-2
CATSDHGQYGYTF
TGTGCCACCAGTGACCACGGACAGTATGGCTACACCTTC
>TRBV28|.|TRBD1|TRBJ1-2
CASSIGTGNYGYTF
TGTGCCAGCAGCATTGGGACAGGAAACTATGGCTACACCTTC
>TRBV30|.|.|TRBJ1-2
CAWSARVDYGYTF
TGTGCCTGGAGCGCCAGGGTGGACTATGGCTACACCTTC
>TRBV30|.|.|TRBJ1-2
CAWSVSRADGYTF
TGTGCCTGGAGTGTATCCAGGGCGGATGGCTACACCTTC
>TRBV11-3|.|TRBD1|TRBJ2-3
CASSFGQGGTDTQYF
TGTGCCAGCAGCTTTGGACAGGGTGGGACAGATACGCAGTATTTT
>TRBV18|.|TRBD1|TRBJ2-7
CASSQDRGAYEQYF
TGTGCCAGCTCACAGGACAGGGGAGCCTACGAGCAGTACTTC
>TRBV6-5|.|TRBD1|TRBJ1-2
CASRSRQGSGYTF
TGTGCCAGCAGGTCCAGACAGGGTAGCGGCTACACCTTC
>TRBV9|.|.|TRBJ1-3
CASSANPGSPSGNTIYF
TGTGCCAGCAGCGCGAACCCAGGGTCCCCCTCTGGAAACACCATATATTTT
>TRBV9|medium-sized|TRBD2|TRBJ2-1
CASSVEPGLAGDISYNEQFF
TGTGCCAGCAGCGTAGAACCCGGACTAGCGGGGGACATCTCCTACAATGAGCAGTTCTTC
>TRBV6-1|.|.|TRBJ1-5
CASSGKGVNSNQPQHF
TGTGCCAGCAGTGGAAAGGGGGTAAATAGCAATCAGCCCCAGCATTTT
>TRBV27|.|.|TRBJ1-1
CASSLWGMSTEAFF
TGTGCCAGCAGTTTATGGGGGATGAGCACTGAAGCTTTCTTT
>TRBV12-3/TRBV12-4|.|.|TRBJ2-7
CASATGSYEQYF
TGTGCCAGCGCTACAGGGTCCTACGAGCAGTACTTC
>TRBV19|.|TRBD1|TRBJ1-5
CASSIKGAGQPQHF
TGTGCCAGTAGTATTAAGGGGGCGGGTCAGCCCCAGCATTTT
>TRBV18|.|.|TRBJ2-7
CASSGDSGLYEQYF
TGTGCCAGCTCAGGGGACTCGGGTCTCTACGAGCAGTACTTC
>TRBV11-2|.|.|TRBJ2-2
CASSHPGVPGELFF
TGTGCCAGCAGCCACCCAGGGGTTCCCGGGGAGCTGTTTTTT
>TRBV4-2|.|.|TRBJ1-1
CASSRVGAGIEAFF
TGTGCCAGCAGCCGGGTGGGGGCCGGGATTGAAGCTTTCTTT
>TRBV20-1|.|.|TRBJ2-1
CSATYNEQFF
TGCAGTGCTACCTACAATGAGCAGTTCTTC
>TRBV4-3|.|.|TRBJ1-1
CASSQDYQGLNTEAFF
TGCGCCAGCAGCCAAGATTACCAGGGGTTGAACACTGAAGCTTTCTTT
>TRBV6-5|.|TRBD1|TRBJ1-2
CASRGDRARGYTF
TGTGCCAGCAGGGGGGACAGGGCTCGTGGCTACACCTTC
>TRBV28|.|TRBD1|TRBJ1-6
CASPTGDRVGSPLHF
TGTGCCAGCCCCACCGGCGACAGGGTCGGTTCACCCCTCCACTTT
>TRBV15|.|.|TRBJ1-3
CATSHYEGNTIYF
TGTGCCACCAGTCACTATGAGGGAAACACCATATATTTT
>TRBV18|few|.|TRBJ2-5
CASSPQAQETQYF
TGTGCCAGCTCACCACAAGCTCAAGAGACCCAGTACTTC
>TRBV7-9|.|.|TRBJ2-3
CASSFGLAADTQYF
TGTGCCAGCAGCTTCGGACTGGCCGCAGATACGCAGTATTTT
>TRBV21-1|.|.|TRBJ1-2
CASRADGFINGYTF
TGTGCCAGCAGGGCGGACGGATTCATTAATGGCTACACCTTC
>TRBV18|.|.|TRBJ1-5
CASSPAANSNQPQHF
TGTGCCAGCTCACCCGCGGCGAATAGCAATCAGCCCCAGCATTTT